The sequence of this TCR beta chain was determined in a study of T cells in tumors after PD-1 blockade (dated by TCRdb to between 2018 and 2021). Some background on the complete study: Prior checkpoint blockade, systemic immunosuppressant use, and recent radiotherapy or other anti-cancer therapy within 4 weeks were grounds for patient exclusion. Patients were treated with either pembrolizumab 200 mg every 3 weeks or cemiplimab 350 mg every 2 weeks. A subset of patients also received ongoing daily vismodegib 150 mg during anti-PD-1 treatment. An average of 113,528 TCR templates (range about 24,679-280,000) and 36,536 unique clonotypes was obtained for peripheral blood samples. Using site-matched tumors from BCC or SCC patients sampled before and after anti-PD-1 therapy, the study carried out paired single-cell RNA and TCR sequencing. Bulk TCR sequencing was performed on roughly ten peripheral blood samples from about 5 patients to compare blood and tumor clonotypes. Clinical response was assessed using RECIST version 1.1.

The time point tag for this specimen amounts to: before anti-PD-1 therapy. For bulk TCRbeta sequencing, genomic DNA was extracted from tumor biopsies or peripheral blood, and input amounts ranged from roughly 616 ng to 6,004 ng. Every patient had histologically proven advanced or metastatic basal or squamous cell carcinoma and was a poor candidate for surgical resection. The basal cell carcinoma cohort comprised 10 or so patients, of whom about eight had bulk tumor TCR sequencing. The immunoSEQ platform was used to carry out deep TCRbeta sequencing. The paper's processing steps were these. Only productive rearrangements were exported from the immunoSEQ Analyzer for downstream analysis. T cell phenotypes were assigned to bulk TCRbeta clonotypes by matching the clonotypes to single-cell RNA+TCR-seq clones with the same TCRbeta sequence. Clone enrichment in tumor was computed as tumor frequency divided by PBMC frequency from bulk TCR sequencing. GLIPH was used to sort TCRs into specificity groups, which are clusters of distinct TCRs that likely recognize common antigens through shared CDR3 motifs. TCRdb re-hosts the immuneACCESS table, in-frame sequences only. Its copies lack some clones; in the studies checked, an unresolved V gene accounts for under half of them, and the cause for the rest is not known. The V and J calls and clone size were taken over from that table, and D and trimming were inferred from the DNA. The table for this sample lists 54,000 or so clones; around 77% of them were counted only once. Of the sample, around 15% is held by the ten largest clones.

On the study overall, not on this receptor specifically: The source of novel T cell clones was not identified and could include lymphoid organs or rare unexpanded clones within the tumor or its periphery. Roughly 40% of the TCR clonotypes from tumors also showed up in blood, and some novel exhausted tumor clones were present in pre-treatment blood, which suggests peripheral recruitment.

CDR1 and CDR2 are read off the germline V gene as LGHNT and FRNRAP. V is pruned by 5 bases and J by 8 bases, leaving 8 bases of the junction without a gene match. Counted from cysteine to phenylalanine, this CDR3 has 14 amino acids. Of the read, only the CDR3 DNA is kept; its 42 bases are in frame from base 1. This clone occurred once. Which antigen it targets is not known. Qualities for individual bases were not recorded, and no much larger clone is one base off. This clonotype was obtained from a human donor with basal cell carcinoma. The chain was built from TRBV12-5 and TRBJ1-3; 8 bases in between match TRBD1. The specimen was PBMCs, collected before anti-PD-1 treatment. The CDR3 protein: CASGADRDGDTIYF. The DNA is as follows: TGTGCTAGTGGTGCGGACAGGGATGGGGACACCATATATTTT. Extended through the reference TRBV12-5 and TRBJ1-3 proteins, this CDR3 yields the full variable domain: DARVTQTPRHKVTEMGQEVTMRCQPILGHNTVFWYRQTMMQGLELLAYFRNRAPLDDSGMPKDRFSAEMPDATLATLKIQPSEPRDSAVYFCASGADRDGDTIYFGEGSWLTVV.